One sample yielded the 26 T cell receptor beta chains listed below, sequenced in a study of T cells in Graves' hyperthyroidism and ophthalmopathy (dated by TCRdb to about 2019). Receptor libraries were prepared by multiplex PCR. TCRdb names Illumina HiSeq 2000 as the instrument used. The TCR beta CDR3 regions were amplified from RNA transcripts. The TCR CDR3 was subjected to a first round of RT-PCR using the HTBI primer set and the Qiagen OneStep RT-PCR kit. TCRdb reanalyzed the raw reads on its own, using fastp at Q25 for trimming and MiXCR for clone calling, and kept in-frame beta chains. Identical CDR3 protein sequences are pooled into one entry, listed with their most common genes and DNA. This sample has more than 500,000 distinct CDR3 sequences in its table, and approximately 16% of those were observed once. The top ten hold approximately 30% of the sample. Specimen: blood. These receptors all stem from a woman aged 25-40 years with Graves' ophthalmopathy.

At least ten counts were recorded for this clonotype. V is TRBV7-9 and J is TRBJ2-3; D may be TRBD2 (7 bases). The CDR3 covers 14 residues. CDR1 is SEHNR and CDR2 is FQNEAQ in the germline V gene (reference sequence). Trimming left V 4 bases short and J 9 bases short, with 17 bases between. CDR3 loop: CASSSMGGPVTQYF. CDR3 DNA: TGTGCCAGCAGCTCAATGGGGGGGCCGGTCACGCAGTATTTT. Combining the CDR3 with reference TRBV7-9 and TRBJ2-3 gives the whole variable domain DTGVSQNPRHKITKRGQNVTFRCDPISEHNRLYWYRQTLGQGPEFLTYFQNEAQLEKSRLLSDRFSAERPKGSFSTLEIQRTEQGDSAMYLCASSSMGGPVTQYFGPGTRLTVL.

Many counts were recorded for this clonotype. The genes are TRBV2 and TRBJ1-2; a possible D gene is TRBD1 (5 bases). V was clipped by 4 bases and J by 2 bases, with 5 bases between them. Germline values: CDR1 SNHLY, CDR2 FYNNEI. The CDR3 is 12 residues long. CDR3 DNA: TGTGCCAGCAGTGGGACAAACTATGGCTACACCTTC. Translated, it gives CASSGTNYGYTF.

A single count supports this clonotype. V and J are TRBV30 and TRBJ2-5, with TRBD1 identical over 8 bases. The length of the CDR3 is 14 residues. CDR1 is GTSNPN, CDR2 SVGIG, per germline (reference sequence). With V trimmed by 2 bases and J by 4 bases, 6 bases remained unmatched. Here the CDR3 reads CAWSRGQGSETQYF. In DNA, the CDR3 is TGTGCCTGGAGTCGCGGACAGGGTTCAGAGACCCAGTACTTC. Variable domain in full (rest from reference TRBV30 and TRBJ2-5): SQTIHQWPATLVQPVGSPLSLECTVEGTSNPNLYWYRQAAGRGLQLLFYSVGIGQISSEVPQNLSASRPQDRQFILSSKKLLLSDSGFYLCAWSRGQGSETQYFGPGTRLLVL.

The table lists this clonotype with many counts. This chain links TRBV7-2 with TRBJ2-1; tentatively, D is TRBD2 (6 bases). Deletions cut 0 bases from V and 6 bases from J, with 9 bases between. This CDR3 has 14 residues. Germline V gives CDR1 SGHTA, CDR2 FQGNSA. The CDR3 reads CASSLAPSANEQFF. Written as DNA, the CDR3 is TGTGCCAGCAGCTTAGCGCCTAGCGCCAATGAGCAGTTCTTC.

This clonotype turned up a few times. The rearrangement links TRBV20-1 to TRBJ1-2; possible D gene TRBD1, 5 bases. The CDR3 sequence is 14 residues long. Germline-derived CDR1 and CDR2 are DFQATT and SNEGSKA (reference sequence). Trimming took off 1 base at V and 3 bases at J, with 12 bases between the two ends. CDR3 in amino acids: CSARGDGGDYGYTF. The CDR3 DNA follows: TGCAGTGCTAGAGGGGACGGAGGAGACTATGGCTACACCTTC.

This clonotype turned up a few times. The chain recombines TRBV12-3 or TRBV12-4 with TRBJ2-5; 7 bases fit TRBD2. Trimming took 7 bases from V and 3 from J; bases not matched to a gene: 11. The CDR3 runs to 15 residues. CDR3 region: CASKGGAYPEETQYF. The DNA of the CDR3 is TGTGCCAGCAAGGGAGGGGCTTACCCGGAAGAGACCCAGTACTTC.

The J gene is TRBJ2-7, the V gene TRBV2, with 8 bases lining up with TRBD1. The J segment lost 2 bases and the V segment lost 9 bases, leaving 12 bases of the junction unmatched. Germline CDR1 is SNHLY and CDR2 is FYNNEI. The CDR3 runs 15 residues. The CDR3 DNA reads TGTGCCAGTCGAAAGGGGACAGGTGAGACCTACGAGCAGTACTTC. Amino acid sequence: CASRKGTGETYEQYF.

The sample holds a few counts of this clonotype. The chain combines TRBV27 with TRBJ1-6; D unclear. Germline V gives CDR1 MNHEY, CDR2 SMNVEV (reference sequence). This CDR3 comprises 16 residues. Trimming cost V 3 bases and J 0 bases, with 9 bases left between them. CDR3 loop: CASSFSRSSYNSPLHF. The CDR3 DNA reads TGTGCCAGCAGTTTTTCCCGGAGCTCCTATAATTCACCCCTCCACTTT.

The chain carries TRBV7-2 and TRBJ2-7; 9 nucleotides agree with TRBD1. CDR1 and CDR2 (germline): SGHTA, FQGNSA. The CDR3 has 14 residues. Trimming removed 5 bases from V and 3 bases from J; junction bases left unmatched: 5. The CDR3 protein is CASSPRQGGYEQYF. CDR3 in DNA: TGTGCCAGCAGCCCCCGACAGGGGGGCTACGAGCAGTACTTC.

This clonotype was observed a handful of times. A much larger clone differs from this one at a single base, so this may be a read error. The CDR3 does not close with the conserved phenylalanine or tryptophan, likely indicating a read error. The chain has TRBV5-1 and TRBJ2-7; D remains unclear. Germline-derived CDR1 and CDR2 are SGHRS and YFSETQ. The germline V and J ends were trimmed by 4 bases and 0 bases, with 5 bases remaining between them. The length of the CDR3 is 12 residues. CDR3 region: CASSVNSYEQYL. In nucleotides, the CDR3 is TGCGCCAGCAGCGTAAACTCCTACGAGCAGTACCTC.

This clonotype was found many times. V usage is TRBV27 and J usage is TRBJ2-1; 10 bases match TRBD2. Germline values: CDR1 MNHEY, CDR2 SMNVEV (reference sequence). With V trimmed by 4 bases and J by 8 bases, 11 bases remained unmatched. CDR3 size: 16 residues. Here the CDR3 reads CASSSQSGRALYEQFF. The CDR3, as DNA: TGTGCCAGCAGTTCCCAGAGCGGGAGGGCCCTCTATGAGCAGTTCTTC.

This clonotype came up many times. V usage is TRBV15 and J usage is TRBJ1-1; the match to TRBD1 covers 8 bases. V lost 8 bases, J lost 2 bases, and 1 base stayed unmatched. The CDR3 is 12 amino acids. Germline values: CDR1 LNHNV, CDR2 YYDKDF (reference sequence). CDR3 bases: TGTGCCACCGGGACAGGAAACACTGAAGCTTTCTTT. Encoded protein: CATGTGNTEAFF.

The genes are TRBV20-1 and TRBJ1-5, with 7 bases matching TRBD1. Germline CDR1 DFQATT, CDR2 SNEGSKA (reference sequence). V dropped 5 bases and J dropped 2; count of bases not matched to a gene: 6. The CDR3 contains 14 residues. In DNA, the CDR3 is TGCAGTGCTCAAGGACAGGTCGGCAATCAGCCCCAGCATTTT. It yields the protein CSAQGQVGNQPQHF.

This clonotype was detected a few times. This chain links TRBV12-3 or TRBV12-4 with TRBJ1-3; tentative D call: TRBD1 (6 bases). Trimming took 5 bases from V and 2 from J, leaving 13 bases between them. The CDR3 has 15 amino acids. The CDR3 protein is CASSHREAPGNTIYF. In nucleotides, the CDR3 is TGTGCCAGCAGTCACAGGGAGGCTCCTGGAAACACCATATATTTT.

The chain uses TRBV14 and TRBJ2-1, with D unresolved. V was pared by 1 base and J by 5 bases, with 6 bases between. CDR1 is SGHDN, CDR2 FVKESK, per germline. The CDR3 sequence is 13 residues long. CDR3 DNA sequence: TGTGCCAGCAGCCAAGTACGGAACAATGAGCAGTTCTTC. Translating it yields CASSQVRNNEQFF. The whole variable domain, remainder taken from reference TRBV14 and TRBJ2-1, is EAGVTQFPSHSVIEKGQTVTLRCDPISGHDNLYWYRRVMGKEIKFLLHFVKESKQDESGMPNNRFLAERTGGTYSTLKVQPAELEDSGVYFCASSQVRNNEQFFGPGTRLTVL.

This clonotype was observed many times. This chain connects TRBV28 to TRBJ2-7; D gene unclear. Germline V gene lookup returns CDR1 MDHEN and CDR2 SYDVKM. The CDR3 length is 12 residues. The V end lost 8 bases, the J end lost 1 base, and 9 bases lay between the germline ends. CDR3 sequence: CASGMGSYEQYF. The DNA for the CDR3 is TGTGCCAGCGGGATGGGATCCTACGAGCAGTACTTC. Filled out from reference TRBV28 and TRBJ2-7, the complete variable domain reads DVKVTQSSRYLVKRTGEKVFLECVQDMDHENMFWYRQDPGLGLRLIYFSYDVKMKEKGDIPEGYSVSREKKERFSLILESASTNQTSMYLCASGMGSYEQYFGPGTRLTVT.

The chain employs TRBV5-1 and TRBJ2-7, with TRBD1 matching 8 bases. The germline V gene encodes CDR1 SGHRS and CDR2 YFSETQ. Trimming cost V 4 bases and J 5 bases; bases outside gene matches: 17. The CDR3 spans 17 residues. The CDR3: CASSQKFFDRGENEQYF. DNA of the CDR3: TGCGCCAGCAGCCAAAAGTTCTTTGACAGGGGCGAAAACGAGCAGTACTTC.

The chain combines TRBV19 with TRBJ2-1; 9 bases align to TRBD2. The germline V gene has CDR1 LNHDA and CDR2 SQIVND (reference sequence). This CDR3 is built from 16 residues. The trim removed 0 bases at V and 6 bases at J, leaving 6 bases unmatched. This CDR3 is CASSIEGGRVFNEQFF. CDR3 in DNA: TGTGCCAGTAGTATAGAAGGCGGGAGGGTCTTCAATGAGCAGTTCTTC.

There are many counts of this clonotype. The V call is TRBV20-1, the J call TRBJ2-7, with TRBD2 matching 14 bases. This CDR3 is 13 amino acids long. Losses at the gene ends were 6 bases for V and 4 bases for J; bases not matched to a gene: 2. Germline values: CDR1 DFQATT, CDR2 SNEGSKA (reference sequence). CDR3 sequence (DNA): TGCAGTGCCGGGACTAGCGGGAGATACGAGCAGTACTTC. Its translation: CSAGTSGRYEQYF.

This clonotype was counted at least ten times. J is TRBJ2-1 and V is TRBV4-3; D may be TRBD2 (5 bases). The germline V gene encodes CDR1 LGHNA and CDR2 YSLEER. Between the trimmed V and J ends, which lost 0 bases and 2 bases, there was a span of 11 bases. CDR3 length equals 16 residues. CDR3 DNA: TGCGCCAGCAGCCAAGATTCCGGAGGAACCTACAATGAGCAGTTCTTC. Translated: CASSQDSGGTYNEQFF.

In its sample, this clonotype was seen many times. The chain uses TRBV7-8 and TRBJ1-4, with TRBD1 matching over 10 bases. The germline V gene has CDR1 SGHVS and CDR2 FQNEAQ. This CDR3 comprises 16 residues. V was clipped by 2 bases and J by 7 bases; unmatched bases: 7. CDR3 in amino acids: CASSLSTGTGVEKLFF. CDR3 DNA sequence: TGTGCCAGCAGCTTATCAACCGGGACAGGGGTTGAAAAACTGTTTTTT.

The chain combines TRBV2 with TRBJ2-2, with D perhaps TRBD1 or TRBD2 (5 bases each). This CDR3 spans 14 amino acids. The germline gives CDR1 SNHLY, CDR2 FYNNEI. V gave up 2 bases and J gave up 7 bases, with 11 bases separating them. The CDR3 reads CASSELGEVGELFF. DNA for the CDR3: TGTGCCAGCAGTGAACTGGGGGAAGTCGGGGAGCTGTTTTTT.

This clonotype occurred a few times. The chain joins TRBV9 to TRBJ2-2; tentatively, D is TRBD1 or TRBD2 (5 bases each). Trimming removed 1 base from V and 4 bases from J, with 20 bases in between. Germline lookup yields CDR1 SGDLS and CDR2 YYNGEE. The CDR3 loop spans 18 amino acids. CDR3 region: CASSVSASRGRTTGELFF. The DNA of the CDR3 is TGTGCCAGCAGCGTAAGTGCCTCCCGGGGCCGAACCACCGGGGAGCTGTTTTTT.

This chain links TRBV14 with TRBJ2-5; D possibly matches TRBD1 or TRBD2 (5 bases each). Looked up from germline, CDR1 is SGHDN and CDR2 is FVKESK. Trimming cost V 5 bases and J 1 base, with 26 bases left between them. This CDR3 region has 19 residues. The CDR3 sequence: CASSYHRLQGGTLQETQYF. CDR3 nucleotide sequence: TGTGCCAGCAGCTACCATCGTCTTCAGGGTGGGACGCTCCAAGAGACCCAGTACTTC.

This clonotype appeared many times. The chain links TRBV6-2 or TRBV6-3 to TRBJ2-1; 7 bases align to TRBD2. Trimming removed 7 bases from V and 6 bases from J; junction bases left unmatched: 12. The germline V gene encodes CDR1 MNHEY and CDR2 SVGEGT. CDR3 length: 15 amino acids. The CDR3 spells CASNPAGGSLNEQFF. The CDR3 DNA reads TGTGCCAGCAATCCGGCCGGGGGGAGCCTCAATGAGCAGTTCTTC.

This clonotype was detected ten times or more. This rearrangement joins TRBV12-3 or TRBV12-4 to TRBJ2-3; D may be TRBD2 (7 bases). This CDR3 has 18 residues. Trimming pared 1 base from V and 7 bases from J, leaving 24 bases between. CDR3 loop: CASSLGGGTRQNPYTQYF. CDR3 in DNA: TGTGCCAGCAGTTTAGGGGGAGGGACAAGACAAAATCCGTATACGCAGTATTTT.